These 21 T cell receptor beta chains originate from one sample sequenced in a study of blood T cell repertoires in COVID-19 (TCRdb year 2020). The library was made by the immunoSEQ multiplex PCR assay. TCRdb carries this immuneACCESS record with in-frame sequences only. Its versions omit some clonotypes, under half of them owing to an unresolved V gene in the studies checked, with the rest unexplained. Across this sample there are 110,000 to 150,000 clones, with 65% to 85% seen only once. Approximately 8% of the sample is in the top ten clones. Input material: peripheral blood. The source is a man aged 50 to 60 with active or convalescent COVID-19.

This chain links TRBV6-5 with TRBJ2-5, with D possibly being TRBD2 (7 bases). The CDR3 has 13 amino acids. In germline, CDR1 is MNHEY, CDR2 SVGAGI. V lost 5 bases and J 4 bases, leaving 11 bases between the germline ends. DNA of the CDR3: TGTGCCAGCAGTAGTGGGGGGGCAGAGACCCAGTACTTC. Protein product: CASSSGGAETQYF.

The chain carries TRBV7-3 and TRBJ2-2; the match to TRBD2 covers 10 bases. This CDR3 region has 16 residues. V dropped 4 bases and J dropped 4; count of bases not matched to a gene: 6. Germline V CDR1 and CDR2: SGHTA, FQGTGA. CDR3 bases: TGTGCCAGCAGCTCCCGAGGACTAGCGGTCACCGGGGAGCTGTTTTTT. Protein sequence: CASSSRGLAVTGELFF.

The chain has TRBV20-1 and TRBJ1-1; possibly TRBD1 for D (5 bases). Germline CDR1 reads DFQATT; CDR2 reads SNEGSKA (reference sequence). The V gene lost 3 bases and the J gene lost 1 base, with 18 bases spanning the gap. This CDR3 spans 16 amino acids. The DNA for the CDR3 is TGCAGTGCTAGTCTGTGGGGACCGGGGGAGAACACTGAAGCTTTCTTT. It translates to CSASLWGPGENTEAFF.

This clone came up once. The chain combines TRBV21-1 with TRBJ1-3; the DNA was not compared with TRBD1, the D call given in the table. TRBV21-1 is deemed a pseudogene. The CDR3 is made up of 18 amino acids. The CDR3 protein is CASSKSGTHRNSGNTIYF. The CDR3 nucleotides read TGTGCCAGCAGCAAATCAGGGACACATAGGAACTCTGGAAACACCATATATTTT.

The chain recombines TRBV11-3 with TRBJ2-2; D may be TRBD1 (6 bases). V dropped 4 bases and J dropped 5 bases, with 14 bases sitting between them. The V gene's germline CDR1 is SGHNT and CDR2 YENEEA. The length of the CDR3 is 15 residues. CDR3 coding DNA: TGTGCCAGCAGCTCCCGGGACACAGATACCGGGGAGCTGTTTTTT. Translation gives CASSSRDTDTGELFF.

The V call is TRBV19, the J call TRBJ2-7; 7 nucleotides match TRBD1. Germline V CDR1 and CDR2: LNHDA, SQIVND (reference sequence). This CDR3 region has 13 residues. With 6 bases clipped from V and 2 bases from J, the junction kept 4 bases outside the gene matches. The CDR3 bases are TGTGCCAGTAGCCAGGGGGTCACCTACGAGCAGTACTTC. It encodes CASSQGVTYEQYF.

The genes are TRBV19 and TRBJ1-3, with TRBD1 matching over 10 bases. The ends lost 9 bases at V and 2 bases at J; junction bases unmatched: 1. This CDR3 is built from 13 residues. The germline CDR1 and CDR2 sequences are LNHDA and SQIVND (reference sequence). The CDR3 here is CASGQGAGNTIYF. The CDR3 DNA reads TGTGCCAGCGGACAGGGGGCTGGAAACACCATATATTTT.

The rearrangement links TRBV18 to TRBJ2-1, with 7 bases lining up with TRBD2. The CDR3 consists of 13 residues. Germline V gene lookup returns CDR1 KGHSH and CDR2 LQKENI. J lost 9 bases, V lost 7 bases, and 9 bases had no gene match. In DNA, the CDR3 is TGTGCCAGCTTAAGTGTCAGGGAGGGTGAGCAGTTCTTC. This codes for CASLSVREGEQFF. Full variable domain (outside the CDR3, taken from reference TRBV18 and TRBJ2-1): NAGVMQNPRHLVRRRGQEARLRCSPMKGHSHVYWYRQLPEEGLKFMVYLQKENIIDESGMPKERFSAEFPKEGPSILRIQQVVRGDSAAYFCASLSVREGEQFFGPGTRLTVL.

Comments on this clone: Other DNA sequences in the sample encode the same CDR3. CDR3 in DNA: TGTGCCAGCAGCGGGACAGGGGTTTCACCCCTCCACTTT. This codes for CASSGTGVSPLHF. The V call is TRBV6-5, the J call TRBJ1-6; 10 bases fit TRBD1. The germline V gene has CDR1 MNHEY and CDR2 SVGAGI. This CDR3 region has 13 residues. The V gene end was trimmed by 6 bases and the J gene end by 9 bases; junction bases not matched to a gene: 2.

This chain uses TRBV3-1 (or the pseudogene TRBV3-2) with TRBJ2-3; the D gene is possibly TRBD1 (5 bases). The germline CDR1 and CDR2 sequences are LGHDT and YNNKEL (reference sequence). The V end was cut by 1 base, the J end by 3 bases, with 11 bases between. This CDR3 spans 15 amino acids. The CDR3: CASSQGGGRTDTQYF. CDR3 coding DNA: TGTGCCAGCAGCCAAGGGGGCGGCCGTACAGATACGCAGTATTTT.

The rearrangement links TRBV21-1 to TRBJ2-7; the table names TRBD2, a call not compared with the DNA. TRBV21-1 represents a pseudogene. CDR3 length: 15 residues. The CDR3 DNA follows: TGTGCCAGCAGCAAAGACCGCGAGGGATCCTACGAGCAGTACTTC. The encoded protein is CASSKDREGSYEQYF.

The rearrangement joins TRBV10-1 to TRBJ2-7, with TRBD1 as a possible D gene (7 bases). Trimming took 4 bases from V and 4 from J, leaving 20 bases between them. The CDR3 loop spans 16 amino acids. CDR1 and CDR2 (germline): WNHNN, SYGVQD (reference sequence). The CDR3 spells CASSGQGGIGRYEQYF. In DNA, the CDR3 is TGCGCCAGCAGTGGACAGGGCGGGATAGGGAGGTACGAGCAGTACTTC.

A few counts support this clone. The chain carries TRBV9 and TRBJ2-7; 10 bases are shared with TRBD2. This CDR3 spans 15 amino acids. The J segment lost 4 bases and the V segment lost 4 bases, leaving 8 bases of the junction unmatched. Germline V gene data show CDR1 as SGDLS and CDR2 as YYNGEE. CDR3 DNA sequence: TGTGCCAGCAGCCAGGGGGGGACTAGCGATTACGAGCAGTACTTC. The encoded protein is CASSQGGTSDYEQYF.

The chain links TRBV30 to TRBJ2-1; 7 bases fit TRBD2. The junction had 9 bases not matched to a gene; V was cut back by 5 bases and J by 5 bases. Germline V lookup: CDR1 GTSNPN, CDR2 SVGIG (reference sequence). This CDR3 region has 14 residues. In nucleotides, the CDR3 is TGTGCCTGGCAAGGAAGCGGGGCAAACAATGAGCAGTTCTTC. Protein product: CAWQGSGANNEQFF.

This clone was counted a few times. The chain recombines TRBV5-4 with TRBJ2-1; D is undetermined. The CDR3 has 15 amino acids. CDR1 is SGHNT and CDR2 is YYREEE in the germline V gene (reference sequence). Between the trimmed V and J ends, which lost 4 bases and 5 bases, there was a span of 16 bases. CDR3 residues: CASSKRSILDNEQFF. DNA for the CDR3: TGTGCCAGCAGCAAAAGGTCAATCCTAGACAATGAGCAGTTCTTC.

The chain recombines TRBV19 with TRBJ1-2; 9 nucleotides line up with TRBD1. Germline values: CDR1 LNHDA, CDR2 SQIVND (reference sequence). Trimming cost V 2 bases and J 2 bases; bases outside gene matches: 6. This CDR3 comprises 16 residues. CDR3 region: CASSITTGTGNYGYTF. CDR3 DNA: TGTGCCAGTAGTATAACCACCGGGACAGGGAACTATGGCTACACCTTC.

CDR3 amino acids: CASRRLAGSQDTQYF. CDR3 DNA: TGTGCCAGCAGGCGACTAGCGGGAAGCCAAGATACGCAGTATTTT. The V and J genes are TRBV5-5 and TRBJ2-3, with 11 bases that match TRBD2. J was trimmed by 5 bases and V by 5 bases; bases with no gene match: 7. This CDR3 spans 15 amino acids. Germline V gene data show CDR1 as SGHKS and CDR2 as YYEKEE (reference sequence).

V usage is TRBV6-5 and J usage is TRBJ2-3, with D possibly being TRBD2 (8 bases). The germline V gene has CDR1 MNHEY and CDR2 SVGAGI. This CDR3 is 15 amino acids long. V gave up 8 bases and J gave up 0 bases, with 15 bases separating them. CDR3 region: CASVSGTASTDTQYF. The CDR3 nucleotides read TGTGCCAGCGTTAGCGGGACAGCTAGCACAGATACGCAGTATTTT.

The gene calls are TRBV2 and TRBJ1-4; possibly TRBD1 for D (6 bases). The CDR3 totals 14 residues. The V end was cut by 3 bases, the J end by 7 bases, with 12 bases between. Germline CDR1 reads SNHLY; CDR2 reads FYNNEI. The CDR3 nucleotides are TGTGCCAGCAGTGATGAACAGGGAAGTGAAAAACTGTTTTTT. Translation gives CASSDEQGSEKLFF.

The V call is TRBV7-9, the J call TRBJ2-7, with TRBD1 matching over 10 bases. Germline-derived CDR1 and CDR2 are SEHNR and FQNEAQ (reference sequence). Trimming cost V 11 bases and J 7 bases; bases outside gene matches: 14. CDR3 length: 14 amino acids. The CDR3, as DNA: TGTGCCGGTAAGACAGGGGGCGGTCCTGGTGAGCAGTACTTC. Its translation is CAGKTGGGPGEQYF.

The V call is TRBV30, the J call TRBJ1-6; D is unresolved. With 2 bases removed from V and 4 bases from J, the gap between germline ends came to 6 bases. The CDR3 has 13 residues. Germline V gives CDR1 GTSNPN, CDR2 SVGIG (reference sequence). The CDR3, as DNA: TGTGCCTGGAGTTCAGGTTATAATTCACCCCTCCACTTT. Amino acid sequence: CAWSSGYNSPLHF. The full variable domain, in which reference TRBV30 and TRBJ1-6 provide the parts outside the CDR3, is SQTIHQWPATLVQPVGSPLSLECTVEGTSNPNLYWYRQAAGRGLQLLFYSVGIGQISSEVPQNLSASRPQDRQFILSSKKLLLSDSGFYLCAWSSGYNSPLHFGNGTRLTVT.